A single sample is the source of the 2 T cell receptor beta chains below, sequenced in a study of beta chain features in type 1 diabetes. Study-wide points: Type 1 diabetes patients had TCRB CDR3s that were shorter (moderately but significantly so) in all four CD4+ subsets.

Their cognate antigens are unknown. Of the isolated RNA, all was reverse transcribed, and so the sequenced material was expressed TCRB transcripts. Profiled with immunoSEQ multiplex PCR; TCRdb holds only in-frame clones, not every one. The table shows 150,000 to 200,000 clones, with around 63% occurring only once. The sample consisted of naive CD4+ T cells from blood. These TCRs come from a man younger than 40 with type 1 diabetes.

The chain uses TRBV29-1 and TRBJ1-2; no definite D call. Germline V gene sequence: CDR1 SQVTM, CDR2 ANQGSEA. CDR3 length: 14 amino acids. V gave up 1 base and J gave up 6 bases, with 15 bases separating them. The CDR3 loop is CSVEAYPERNGYTF. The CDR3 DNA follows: TGCAGCGTTGAAGCCTATCCGGAGCGGAATGGCTACACCTTC.

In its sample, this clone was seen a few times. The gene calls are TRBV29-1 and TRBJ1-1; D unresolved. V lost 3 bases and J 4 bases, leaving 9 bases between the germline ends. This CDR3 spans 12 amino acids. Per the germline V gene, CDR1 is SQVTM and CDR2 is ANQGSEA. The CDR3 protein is CSVDRWVTEAFF. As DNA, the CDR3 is TGCAGCGTTGATCGCTGGGTCACTGAAGCTTTCTTT.